These T cell receptor beta chains were read from a single sample in a study of Tregs in tolerant kidney transplant recipients. TCRdb keeps only in-frame clones here, not all; method: immunoSEQ multiplex PCR. The top ten hold 10% to 11% of the sample, which has approximately 67,000 clones, more than 90% seen once. Sequencing used CD8+ T cells from blood, obtained before the transplant. The receptors stem from a human donor who received a combined kidney and bone marrow transplant. Both conserved end residues are part of each CDR3. The order of the fields is clone size, J gene, V gene, D gene, CDR3 DNA, CDR3 protein. A D gene is named only where the DNA matches it firmly. Rows give clone size only sometimes, using once, few, many, or a class for an expanded clone.

.	TRBJ2-7	TRBV4-3	TRBD2	TGCGCCAGCAGCCAAGATACTAGCGGGCGATCCTACGAGCAGTACTTC	CASSQDTSGRSYEQYF
once	TRBJ2-7	TRBV2	TRBD1	TGTGCCACCCTTAGACAGGGGAAGACGAGCTACGAGCAGTACTTC	CATLRQGKTSYEQYF
.	TRBJ1-5	TRBV6-5	TRBD1	TGTGCCAGCAGACCAGGGGGCCTGGGCAATCAGCCCCAGCATTTT	CASRPGGLGNQPQHF
.	TRBJ2-1	TRBV6-5	.	TGTGCCAGCAGTTACGGCACCACCTACAATGAGCAGTTCTTC	CASSYGTTYNEQFF
.	TRBJ1-5	TRBV19	.	TGTGCCAGTAGTATCGGTCAACAGCCCCAGCATTTT	CASSIGQQPQHF
once	TRBJ1-3	TRBV28	TRBD1	TGTGCCAGCAGTTCCATTGACAGGGATGGAAACACCATATATTTT	CASSSIDRDGNTIYF
.	TRBJ2-1	TRBV19	TRBD2	TGTGCCATATCTAGCGGCAGCTACAATGAGCAGTTCTTC	CAISSGSYNEQFF
.	TRBJ2-7	TRBV11-2	TRBD1	TGTGCCAGCAGCTACGGCAGGGGGCGAACCGAGCAGTACTTC	CASSYGRGRTEQYF
.	TRBJ2-2	TRBV29-1	.	TGCAGCGAAGAGGCCCGCGGGGAGCTGTTTTTT	CSEEARGELFF
.	TRBJ2-1	TRBV5-1	TRBD2	TGCGCCAGCAGCCTCACTAGCGGGGGGGCCCACGCCTACAATGAGCAGTTCTTC	CASSLTSGGAHAYNEQFF
.	TRBJ2-5	TRBV7-7	.	TGTGCCAGCAGCTTAACAGCTTACCAAGAGACCCAGTACTTC	CASSLTAYQETQYF
.	TRBJ1-5	TRBV30	.	TGTGCCTGGAGTCGTCTGAGCAATCAGCCCCAGCATTTT	CAWSRLSNQPQHF
.	TRBJ1-1	TRBV19	.	TGTGCCAGTAGTATAGGAGGGTACGACACTGAAGCTTTCTTT	CASSIGGYDTEAFF
once	TRBJ2-7	TRBV19	TRBD1	TGTGCCAGTAGTCTCCGGACAGGCGTGGGTTACGAGCAGTACTTC	CASSLRTGVGYEQYF
.	TRBJ2-2	TRBV13	.	TGTGCCAGCAGCCTAACCGAGGTGACTACCGGGGAGCTGTTTTTT	CASSLTEVTTGELFF
.	TRBJ2-1	TRBV15	.	TGTGCCACCAGCAGCCCCACCTACAATGAGCAGTTCTTC	CATSSPTYNEQFF
.	TRBJ1-1	TRBV10-3	.	TGTGCCATCAGTGTCAAGGAGGGCTTGAACACTGAAGCTTTCTTT	CAISVKEGLNTEAFF
.	TRBJ1-5	TRBV15	TRBD1	TGTGCCACCAGCAAAGACAGGGTTCATCAGCCCCAGCATTTT	CATSKDRVHQPQHF
.	TRBJ2-7	TRBV6-1	.	TGTGCCAGCCAGCCTAGTACCACCCCCTACGAGCAGTACTTC	CASQPSTTPYEQYF
once	TRBJ2-2	TRBV7-9	.	TGTGCCAGCAGCTCCCCGGGTCGCTACACCGGGGAGCTGTTTTTT	CASSSPGRYTGELFF